The next 22 T cell receptor beta chains were all read from a single sample in a study of CDR3 diversity in severe acne. TCRdb reprocessed the PCR reads with MiXCR, giving one entry per CDR3 protein. The table lists around 91,000 distinct CDR3 sequences, 45% to 60% of them singletons. What was sequenced was blood. All receptors derive from a male donor in good health, without acne.

There are many counts of this clonotype. A much larger clone sits a single nucleotide away, making a read error possible. In this CDR3 the conserved last residue, phenylalanine or tryptophan, is missing, so a read error is likely. This chain joins TRBV6-1 and TRBJ2-3; possible D gene TRBD2, 6 bases. The CDR3 is made up of 15 amino acids. V dropped 2 bases and J dropped 9 bases, with 18 bases sitting between them. Germline-derived CDR1 and CDR2 are MNHNS and SASEGT. The CDR3 region has the DNA TGTGCCAGCAGTGAAACATTGCGGGAAGAGACGACGCAGTATTCT. It encodes CASSETLREETTQYS.

As for this clonotype: Relative to the germline gene, one junction end is altered; a read error may explain this. The V and J genes are TRBV11-1 and TRBJ2-7; the D gene could be TRBD1 or TRBD2 (5 bases each). The CDR3 covers 14 residues. The germline V gene has CDR1 SGHAT and CDR2 FQDESV (reference sequence). CDR3 residues: CASSLEGWPYEQYF. Here the CDR3 DNA reads TGTGCCAGCAGTTTAGAGGGGTGGCCCTACGAGCAGTACTTC. Filled out from reference TRBV11-1 and TRBJ2-7, the complete variable domain reads EAEVAQSPRYKITEKSQAVAFWCDPISGHATLYWYRQILGQGPELLVQFQDESVVDDSQLPKDRFSAERLKGVDSTLKIQPAELGDSAMYLCASSLEGWPYEQYFGPGTRLTVT.

The CDR3 loop reads CASSIALVHGAEQYF. As DNA, the CDR3 is TGTGCCAGTAGTATAGCCCTAGTCCACGGTGCTGAGCAGTACTTC. The chain joins TRBV19 to TRBJ2-4; D is unresolved. Per germline, CDR1 LNHDA and CDR2 SQIVND (reference sequence). CDR3 size: 15 residues. The V gene lost 1 base and the J gene lost 13 bases, with 20 bases spanning the gap.

V is TRBV4-2 and J is TRBJ1-3; 8 bases are a match to TRBD1. This CDR3 is 16 amino acids long. V shed 2 bases and J 0 bases; nucleotides not matched to a gene: 3. The germline CDR1 and CDR2 sequences are LGHNA and YNFKEQ. The CDR3 DNA follows: TGTGCCAGCAGCCAAACAGGGGGAGGCTCTGGAAACACCATATATTTT. It translates to CASSQTGGGSGNTIYF.

This clonotype was seen repeatedly, ten times or more. V gene TRBV2 combines with J gene TRBJ2-7; 9 nucleotides line up with TRBD1. Unmatched junction bases numbered 6, after V lost 2 bases and J lost 4 bases. This CDR3 comprises 15 residues. CDR1 and CDR2 (germline): SNHLY, FYNNEI. This CDR3 reads CASSEWDREGYEQYF. CDR3 in DNA: TGTGCCAGCAGTGAATGGGACAGGGAAGGGTACGAGCAGTACTTC.

This clonotype was observed at least ten times. The V and J genes are TRBV3-1 and TRBJ2-1; perhaps D is TRBD1 or TRBD2 (5 bases each). Between the trimmed V and J ends, which lost 0 bases and 7 bases, there was a span of 13 bases. CDR1 is LGHDT, CDR2 YNNKEL, per germline (reference sequence). The CDR3 extends over 15 amino acids. CDR3 amino acids: CASSQDPGLANEQFF. CDR3 DNA sequence: TGTGCCAGCAGCCAAGATCCGGGGCTAGCAAATGAGCAGTTCTTC.

This clonotype was observed many times. The chain recombines TRBV19 with TRBJ2-3; D ambiguous. Germline CDR1 and CDR2: LNHDA and SQIVND (reference sequence). Trimming took 3 bases from V and 0 from J, leaving 10 bases between them. This CDR3 is 15 amino acids long. CDR3 sequence: CASSMVWKSTDTQYF. CDR3 bases: TGTGCCAGTAGTATGGTCTGGAAGAGCACAGATACGCAGTATTTT.

Regarding this clonotype: Sequence at one end of the junction differs from germline and may be a read error. The V and J genes are TRBV7-9 and TRBJ2-7; tentatively, D is TRBD2 (6 bases). From germline, CDR1 is SEHNR and CDR2 FQNEAQ (reference sequence). The CDR3 consists of 15 residues. The chain's CDR3 is CAGSFGGTSSYEQYF. For the CDR3, the DNA is TGTGCCGGCAGCTTCGGGGGTACTTCCTCCTACGAGCAGTACTTC.

This clonotype was counted at least ten times. The CDR3 is CASSFLRTGWPDTQYF. CDR3 sequence (DNA): TGTGCCAGCAGTTTTCTTAGGACAGGGTGGCCAGATACGCAGTATTTT. V is TRBV12-3 or TRBV12-4 and J is TRBJ2-3; 8 nucleotides line up with TRBD1. With 3 bases clipped from V and 4 bases from J, the junction kept 9 bases outside the gene matches. The length of the CDR3 is 16 residues.

This clonotype was seen many times. The chain is built from TRBV4-1 and TRBJ2-1; D may be TRBD2 (5 bases). Deletions cut 1 base from V and 7 bases from J, with 8 bases between. The CDR3 consists of 13 residues. Germline V gene lookup returns CDR1 MGHRA and CDR2 YSYEKL. In nucleotides, the CDR3 is TGCGCCAGCAGCCAAGCGCGACTAAATGAGCAGTTCTTC. Translating it yields CASSQARLNEQFF.

The chain has TRBV7-8 and TRBJ2-5, with 15 bases fitting TRBD2. The length of the CDR3 is 16 residues. CDR1 and CDR2 from the germline V gene are SGHVS and FQNEAQ. The ends lost 5 bases at V and 5 bases at J; junction bases unmatched: 6. CDR3 residues: CASSTHGTSGGETQYF. The CDR3 DNA reads as TGTGCCAGCAGCACACACGGGACTAGCGGGGGGGAGACCCAGTACTTC.

This rearrangement joins TRBV11-2 to TRBJ1-6; no firm D call. V lost 5 bases and J lost 0, with 2 bases in between. This CDR3 region has 13 residues. The germline V gene has CDR1 SGHAT and CDR2 FQNNGV. The CDR3 sequence is CASSPSYNSPLHF. The CDR3 DNA sequence: TGTGCCAGCAGCCCCTCCTATAATTCACCCCTCCACTTT. Together with reference TRBV11-2 and TRBJ1-6, the CDR3 gives the full variable domain: EAGVAQSPRYKIIEKRQSVAFWCNPISGHATLYWYQQILGQGPKLLIQFQNNGVVDDSQLPKDRFSAERLKGVDSTLKIQPAKLEDSAVYLCASSPSYNSPLHFGNGTRLTVT.

This chain uses TRBV7-8 with TRBJ2-7, with TRBD2 as a possible D gene (6 bases). The CDR3 consists of 15 residues. Trimming stripped 3 bases from V and 0 bases from J, with 12 bases between. Germline loops: CDR1 SGHVS, CDR2 FQNEAQ. The CDR3 loop reads CASSLGGSDSYEQYF. The CDR3, as DNA: TGTGCCAGCAGCTTGGGGGGATCTGACTCCTACGAGCAGTACTTC.

This sequence joins TRBV5-5 and TRBJ2-3; the match to TRBD2 covers 7 bases. Germline lookup yields CDR1 SGHKS and CDR2 YYEKEE (reference sequence). V lost 2 bases and J lost 4; bases outside the gene matches: 19. The length of the CDR3 is 19 residues. The CDR3 spells CASSFGGWNTGELADTQYF. The CDR3 coding sequence is TGTGCCAGCAGCTTCGGGGGGTGGAACACCGGGGAGCTGGCAGATACGCAGTATTTT.

This clonotype appeared a few times. V usage is TRBV12-3 or TRBV12-4 and J usage is TRBJ2-5; no definite D call. The V end was cut by 3 bases, the J end by 5 bases, with 13 bases between. This CDR3 comprises 14 residues. CDR3 in amino acids: CASSFTGNLETQYF. In nucleotides, the CDR3 is TGTGCCAGCAGTTTTACTGGCAACCTGGAGACCCAGTACTTC.

At least ten counts were recorded for this clonotype. This chain joins TRBV2 and TRBJ2-5; TRBD1 aligns across 7 bases. With 6 bases clipped from V and 3 bases from J, the junction kept 4 bases outside the gene matches. Germline CDR1 SNHLY, CDR2 FYNNEI. The CDR3 consists of 13 residues. The CDR3 nucleotides read TGTGCCAGCAGCGCCGGACAGGAAGAGACCCAGTACTTC. Translated, it gives CASSAGQEETQYF.

The gene calls are TRBV7-3 and TRBJ2-7, with 10 positions matching TRBD2. The CDR3 runs to 15 residues. Per the germline V gene, CDR1 is SGHTA and CDR2 is FQGTGA. Trimming at V came to 5 bases and at J to 2 bases, leaving 6 bases not matched to a gene. The CDR3 sequence: CASSLSGGTTYEQYF. In DNA, the CDR3 is TGTGCCAGCAGCCTTAGCGGGGGGACTACCTACGAGCAGTACTTC. The full variable domain, with the rest looked up from reference TRBV7-3 and TRBJ2-7, is GAGVSQTPSNKVTEKGKYVELRCDPISGHTALYWYRQSLGQGPEFLIYFQGTGAADDSGLPNDRFFAVRPEGSVSTLKIQRTERGDSAVYLCASSLSGGTTYEQYFGPGTRLTVT.

On this clonotype: One base away lies a much larger clone, so this may be a sequencing read error. The chain joins TRBV7-3 to TRBJ2-2; no reliable D call. This CDR3 comprises 15 residues. V was clipped by 0 bases and J by 0 bases, with 5 bases between them. Looked up from germline, CDR1 is SGHTA and CDR2 is FQGTGA. As DNA, the CDR3 is TGTGCCAGCAGCTTAACCACCGCGAACACCGGGGAGCTGTTTTTT. Translating it yields CASSLTTANTGELFF.

A note on this clonotype: A clone one base away is much larger, so this may be a read error. The V and J genes are TRBV25-1 and TRBJ1-4; unclear D gene. The CDR3 contains 12 residues. CDR1 is MGHDK, CDR2 SYGVNS, per germline. Trimming took off 7 bases at V and 8 bases at J, with 11 bases between the two ends. The CDR3 protein is CASTSVREKLFF. CDR3 bases: TGTGCCAGCACTAGCGTGAGGGAAAAACTGTTTTTT.

The V call is TRBV6-5, the J call TRBJ2-7, with 7 positions matching TRBD1. This CDR3 has 14 amino acids. The ends lost 5 bases at V and 2 bases at J; junction bases unmatched: 6. Germline V gene data show CDR1 as MNHEY and CDR2 as SVGAGI. The CDR3 here is CASSRRTGTYEQYF. The CDR3 region has the DNA TGTGCCAGCAGTCGTCGGACAGGCACCTACGAGCAGTACTTC.

V usage is TRBV10-3 and J usage is TRBJ2-7; D is ambiguous. The ends were cut back, 10 bases at V and 0 bases at J, with 16 bases in the middle. The CDR3 contains 14 residues. The germline V gene encodes CDR1 ENHRY and CDR2 SYGVKD. As DNA, the CDR3 is TGTGCCACCCGATGGGGAACCGGCTCCTACGAGCAGTACTTC. Its protein is CATRWGTGSYEQYF.

This clonotype was seen ten or more times. Since a much larger clone is just one base distant, this may be a read error. The gene calls are TRBV20-1 and TRBJ2-1, with D tentatively TRBD2 (5 bases). V lost 6 bases and J lost 4, with 7 bases in between. Germline CDR1 DFQATT, CDR2 SNEGSKA (reference sequence). The CDR3 runs 11 residues. Here the CDR3 DNA reads TGCAGTGCCCGAGGGTACAATGAGCAGTTCTTC. Amino acid sequence: CSARGYNEQFF.